Here is one T cell receptor beta chain with its context. The antigen is undetermined. This CDR3 has 14 residues. V was trimmed by 4 bases and J by 1 base, leaving 13 bases between them. In germline, CDR1 is DFQATT, CDR2 SNEGSKA (reference sequence). Combining a sample-barcoded 5' primer with a J-beta primer mix, a second PCR ran for about 6 to 11 cycles. TCRdb redid the calling of the 5' RACE reads with MiXCR, one entry per CDR3 protein. Here the sample spans about 1.5 million distinct CDR3 sequences, roughly 43% being singletons. This record comes from a study of blood T cells in healthy people across ages. Regarding the study as a whole: Naive CD4+ cell counts and diversity both ran higher in long-lived than in aged donors.

The receptor comes from a woman between 18 and 30 years old in good health. The sequencing input was blood. This rearrangement joins TRBV20-1 to TRBJ1-2; unclear D gene. Here the CDR3 DNA reads TGCAGTGCTACACCGGGAGCCGTTAACTATGGCTACACCTTC. The encoded protein is CSATPGAVNYGYTF.